One T cell receptor beta chain is described in this entry. The antigen it binds to is not known. Per-nucleotide qualities are absent, and no much larger clonotype sits a single base away. Patients with autoimmune disease history or receiving systemic immunosuppression were excluded from the trial. Peripheral blood for TCR sequencing was collected from all dose cohorts at baseline, on cycle 4 day 1, and on cycle 7 day 1. Samples were obtained from an open-label, multicenter, first-in-human phase I dose-escalation trial of ivuxolimab. Adults with locally advanced or metastatic melanoma, renal cell, hepatocellular, or head and neck squamous cell carcinoma were enrolled in the trial. Before TCR sequencing, CD4+ and CD8+ T cells were separately sorted from peripheral blood. These data come from a study of OX40 agonist ivuxolimab in advanced cancers. Looking at the study overall: Ivuxolimab, which targeted the costimulatory receptor OX40 (CD134), was an agonistic, fully human IgG2 monoclonal antibody. Intravenous ivuxolimab was administered to patients every 2 weeks at six dose levels: 0.01, 0.1, 0.3, 1.5, 3 and 10 mg/kg. Of the approximately 54 patients in dose escalation, 19 had hepatocellular carcinoma, around 15 had melanoma, 9 had renal cell carcinoma and 9 had head and neck cancer. In the dose-escalation cohort, approximately 82% of patients were male, and the mean age was approximately 60 years, with a range of roughly 20 to 85. Prior anti-PD-1, anti-PD-L1 or anti-CTLA-4 therapy was permitted, and 40% of dose-escalation patients had received checkpoint inhibitors. Partial responses were achieved by three dose-escalation patients, of whom one had hepatocellular carcinoma and two had cutaneous melanoma. The point of sequencing TCRbeta in the periphery was to test whether ivuxolimab changed TCR sequence diversity and drove clonal T-cell expansion. The monotherapy dose-escalation portion (N ≈ 52 patients) of the phase I ivuxolimab trial is reported in the paper. Overall results and qualifications from the work: In partial responders in the 0.1-3.0 mg/kg groups, normalized peripheral clonal expansion was found to be among the lowest, especially among CD8+ T cells. At doses of 0.1 to 3.0 mg/kg, clonal expansion of both CD4+ and CD8+ T cells in blood was seen between baseline and week 6. Antigen specificity was not determined for the clonally expanded peripheral T cells. Low levels of normalized T-cell clonal expansion were also seen in some patients who did not respond. After ivuxolimab, CD8+ T cells had more expanded clones than CD4+ T cells on average.

Genomic DNA was isolated from the sorted cells so that the TCRbeta CDR3 region could be sequenced. The immunoSEQ Assay was used for sequencing of TCRbeta CDR3 regions. TCRdb mirrors the immuneACCESS table, restricted to in-frame sequences. Some clones are absent from its copies; in checked studies, under half trace to an unresolved V gene, and the reason for the others is unknown. The sample table shows roughly 100,000 clones, and around 90% are seen once. The leading ten clones occupy around 0.76% of the sample. Inclusive of the bounding cysteine and phenylalanine, the CDR3 is 15 residues long. The read is trimmed to its CDR3 DNA, 45 bases read in frame from base 1. V is pruned by 4 bases and J by 5 bases, leaving 9 bases of the junction without a gene match. From a lookup of the germline V gene (reference sequence), CDR1 and CDR2 are GTSNPN and SVGIG.

This clonotype originated in an adult with an advanced solid tumor such as melanoma, head and neck, liver or kidney cancer. This specimen consisted of CD4+ or CD8+ T cells sorted from blood, obtained in a trial of the OX40 agonist ivuxolimab. The rearranged chain carries TRBV30 and TRBJ2-5; TRBD1 aligns with 11 central bases. The DNA is as follows: TGTGCCTGGATAACCGAGGGACAGGGGGAGGAGACCCAGTACTTC. The encoded protein is CAWITEGQGEETQYF.